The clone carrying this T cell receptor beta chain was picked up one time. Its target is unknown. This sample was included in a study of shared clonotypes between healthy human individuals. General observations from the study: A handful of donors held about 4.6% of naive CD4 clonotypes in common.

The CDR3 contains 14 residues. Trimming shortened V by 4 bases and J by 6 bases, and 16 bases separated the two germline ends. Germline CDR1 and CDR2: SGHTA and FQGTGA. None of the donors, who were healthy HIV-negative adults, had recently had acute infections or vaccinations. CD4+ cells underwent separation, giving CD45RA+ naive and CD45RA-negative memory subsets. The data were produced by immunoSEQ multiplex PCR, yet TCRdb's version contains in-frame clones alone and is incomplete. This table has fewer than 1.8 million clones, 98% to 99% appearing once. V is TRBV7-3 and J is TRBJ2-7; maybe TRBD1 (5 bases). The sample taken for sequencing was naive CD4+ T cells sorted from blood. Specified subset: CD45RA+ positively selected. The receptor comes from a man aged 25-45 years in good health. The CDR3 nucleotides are TGTGCCAGCAGCTCATTTGGGGCCCGGAGCGAGCAGTACTTC. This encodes CASSSFGARSEQYF.